This T cell receptor beta chain stems from a study of cytomegalovirus exposure and HLA in healthy donors (dated by TCRdb to about 2017). Describing the broader study: In an earlier analysis of approximately 640 of the donors, 276 Gb of sequence data and 117 million unique TCR beta sequences from 150 million to 200 million T cells were reported. An early release covering roughly 600 HLA-typed donors comprised 250 to 350 gigabases of sequencing data and around 80 million unique TCR sequences. Of the roughly 400 genotyped donors, approximately 81% were placed in the genetic ancestry cluster associated with self-reported Caucasian donors. The study was designed to test whether signatures of past pathogen exposure could be identified by cataloging public T cell receptors. The T cell repertoires of under 700 subjects were profiled by immunosequencing and related to cytomegalovirus serostatus. A separate validation cohort of 100 to 150 different subjects was used in addition to the approximately 610-subject first cohort. High-throughput TCR immunosequencing, statistical association of individual TCRs with disease status, and machine learning were combined to predict cytomegalovirus infection status. A later analysis re-examined previously published TCR beta repertoires from 500 to 700 donors and added high-resolution HLA genotyping to investigate patterns of TCR occurrence. In the later analysis, no new phenotypic data were used to find candidate immune exposures; instead, reliance was placed on TCR beta sequences and their occurrence across donors. An earlier analysis of 450 to 750 of the donors used high-throughput TCR beta sequencing to judge whether each TCR beta V gene segment behaved as functional or pseudogenic. Donor age, sex, ethnicity and CMV serostatus were compiled together with the repertoire data. A later genetic analysis took genome-wide SNP genotypes for about 55% of the roughly 670 donors and used that subset as a discovery cohort. All discovery cohort repertoires had been generated on a single sequencing platform. HLA typing covered class I and class II loci at four-digit resolution. The number of typed donors differed by locus: about 620-640 for A, B, C, DRB1 and DQB1; 522 for DQA1; around 580 for DPA1; and some 450 for DPB1. Roughly 5 DR-DQ haplotypes were handled as single units for association and clustering, since linkage in the cohort was strong. Among 300 to 450 genotyped donors of the cohort, an average of about 240,000 unique TCR beta nucleotide sequences were sequenced per donor, roughly a sixth of them non-productive.

In total, 630 or so healthy bone marrow donors made up the cohort. At the time of sampling, every cohort member was nominally healthy, though immune exposures that went unrecorded were likely present. The donor was CMV seronegative and was included in the group of several hundred seronegative cohort members. A peripheral blood sample was collected from each donor, and TCR beta sequencing was performed on peripheral blood mononuclear cells. The Qiagen DNeasy Blood Extraction Kit was used to extract genomic DNA from the blood cell samples. For this clone: Its antigen remains unidentified. Qualities for individual bases were not recorded, and no much larger clone is one base off. This sample includes further DNA sequences coding for the same CDR3.

The library was obtained by the immunoSEQ multiplex PCR assay. For the multiplex PCR, a mixture combining 60 forward primers for TCR Vbeta segments and 13 reverse primers for TCR Jbeta segments was used. The CDR3 region of rearranged TCR beta genes was amplified from genomic DNA by a multiplex PCR assay. Amplified TCR beta libraries were sequenced as 87-base-pair reads on the Illumina HiSeq System. The paper's data handling went like this. In a later analysis, tens of millions of unique TCR beta chains were counted across the 650 to 700 repertoires, and about 9.9 million of these chains were shared by at least two donors. To remove PCR and sequencing errors, raw reads were error-corrected and collapsed into unique sequences using a nearest-neighbor algorithm that merged closely related sequences. CDR3 sequences were aligned to IMGT reference sequences to assign V, D and J gene segments. For a sequence to be retained, a match of at least six nucleotides to both a V gene segment and a J gene segment was required. Rearrangements were classified as productive when the CDR3 lacked stop codons and remained in frame with V and J, and all other rearrangements were classified as non-productive. CDR3 was defined according to IMGT convention as the region running from the second conserved V-encoded cysteine to the conserved J-encoded phenylalanine. The earlier analysis of roughly 590 of the donors excluded sequences that lacked an unambiguous match to a single V gene segment. In an earlier analysis of 500 to 750 of the donors, V segments were called functional above 56.7% productive rearrangements and were called segregating when the between-donor standard deviation exceeded 5%. A statistical classification framework was built to diagnose cytomegalovirus status from the catalog of TCR beta chain sequences. In a later analysis, TCR nucleotide sequences were compared against IMGT/GENE-DB human TR gene sequences so that V and J genes could be assigned. The TCRdist pipeline was used in a later analysis to assign CDR3 sequences and most-parsimonious VDJ recombination scenarios. In a later analysis, each TCR beta chain was defined by its CDR3 amino acid sequence together with its V-gene family, and reads without a unique V-gene family were excluded. In a later analysis, 450 to 600 highly shared, low-generation-probability nucleotide sequences were removed to address suspected cross-contamination and a sequencing artifact. In a later analysis, a clonal expansion index was calculated for each public chain from normalized within-repertoire ranks of inferred template counts. In a later analysis, generation probabilities were computed using a VDJ recombination model fitted to out-of-frame rearrangements, and the results were checked against IGoR. Hypergeometric tests were used in a later analysis to score TCR-TCR, TCR-HLA and TCR-CMV co-occurrence, with a repertoire-size bias correction applied to the TCR pairs. False discovery rates were estimated in a later analysis by permuting HLA or CMV assignments 20 times. In a later analysis, co-occurring TCRs were grouped using DBSCAN, and TCRdist sequence similarity was added for clustering within HLA-allele-positive subsets. Repertoires with fewer than 30,000 or more than 120,000 public chains, plus five repertoires with anomalous nucleotide sharing, were excluded from co-occurrence clustering. Here the immuneACCESS table is served through TCRdb, limited to in-frame sequences with V and J called. Missing clones are a known gap in these copies; in checked studies unresolved V genes cover under half, and the rest lacks a known reason. V and J calls and clone size are those listed in that table; D and trimming were worked out from the DNA. In this sample the table shows some 150,000 clones, approximately 76% of which occur a single time. About 1.3% of the sample is taken by the ten largest.

Including cysteine and phenylalanine, the CDR3 has 15 amino acids. The only DNA kept is the CDR3, 45 bases in frame from the first base. CDR1 is given as LNHDA and CDR2 as SQIVND, both from the germline V gene (reference sequence). V and J lose 3 bases and 0 bases, and a span of 9 bases separates them. What the authors observed across the whole study: CMV serostatus was the only immune exposure information available for the cohort. In an earlier analysis of approximately 590 of the donors, most TCR beta V segments appeared in productive rearrangements about 87% or about 30% of the time, broadly matching IMGT annotations. The study listed approximately 150 TCR beta chains as associated with cytomegalovirus. Presence/absence analyses assumed roughly uniform sequencing depth across donors, an assumption that may not hold. The earlier analysis of some 540 of the donors excluded around 17 rarely observed V segments, including chromosome 9 orphons, because counts were too low. Correlated functional status among segregating V segments might be attributable to linkage disequilibrium, but an unknown experimental factor could not be ruled out. Because some donors lacked HLA typing at each locus, the association tests relied only on the typed subset. This cohort had only TCR beta chains sequenced, and the lack of alpha or paired-chain data limited which features could be detected. A further reported finding was that TCR beta sequences accurately predicted the HLA-A and HLA-B alleles for most subjects in the first cohort. Most TCR sequences were observed very rarely across donors, whereas some public TCRs were present in many individuals. In a later analysis, several top co-occurrence clusters were reported to appear linked to parvovirus B19, influenza, CMV and Epstein-Barr virus. According to the authors, the approach could potentially be generalized to other disease states and immunological phenotypes. A later analysis found that HLA-associated TCR beta chains were more clonally expanded and had lower generation probabilities than equally common non-associated chains. In a later analysis, most CMV-associated TCR beta chains were found to appear HLA-restricted, with HLA associations seemingly driven largely by CMV exposure. Specific HLA alleles were associated with around 18,000 TCR beta sequences at a false discovery rate of 0.05 in a later analysis. According to a later analysis, TCR association rates differed among HLA loci, with DRB1 alleles showing the most associated TCRs and HLA-C alleles showing the fewest. Assigning TCR associations to individual alleles was difficult when HLA alleles, especially DR and DQ, strongly co-occurred. Three of the identified cytomegalovirus-associated TCR beta chains were confirmed in vitro to be specific for cytomegalovirus antigens. Some IMGT-functional V segments, including TRBV6-2 and TRBV6-3, could not be distinguished by the 87-base-pair reads and were therefore excluded. The sequencing pipeline was judged likely to have produced a cluster of highly shared sequence variants as a technical artifact. The classifier was reported to diagnose cytomegalovirus status with high specificity and sensitivity in both the original cohort and the validation cohort. An association between a missense DCLRE1C variant and V-gene and J-gene trimming of TCR beta chains was found in a later genetic analysis and replicated in an independent cohort. In a later genetic analysis, fewer N-insertions in productive TCRs were reported among donors in an Asian-associated ancestry cluster than the roughly 640-donor mean.

The chain is assembled from TRBV19 and TRBJ1-5; there is no confident call for the D gene. This sequence originates from a man between 60 and 75 years old in good health and CMV-seronegative. The sequenced material came from PBMCs. The DNA reads TGTGCCAGTAGTATCTCGGGTTATAGCAATCAGCCCCAGCATTTT. This codes for CASSISGYSNQPQHF.